Below, 22 T cell receptor beta chains from the same sample are listed, as sequenced in a study of spatial heterogeneity in lung cancer. Time point of the sample: sample taken at primary tumor resection. TCRdb fed the 5' RACE reads into MiXCR, producing one record per CDR3 protein. The data contain around 87,000 distinct CDR3 sequences, approximately 12% of them singletons. The sequenced sample was PBMCs, obtained at surgery. All receptors derive from a male donor with early-stage non-small cell lung cancer.

This rearrangement joins TRBV2 to TRBJ2-7; 7 bases agree with TRBD1. Looked up from germline, CDR1 is SNHLY and CDR2 is FYNNEI. The CDR3 consists of 14 residues. V gave up 10 bases and J gave up 4 bases; unmatched junction bases: 13. CDR3 in DNA: TGTGCCACCGGAGTTAACAGGGGTTGGTACGAGCAGTACTTC. This gives the protein CATGVNRGWYEQYF.

V and J are TRBV12-3 or TRBV12-4 and TRBJ2-7, with 9 bases lining up with TRBD1. The V gene end was trimmed by 5 bases and the J gene end by 5 bases; junction bases not matched to a gene: 13. CDR3 length equals 16 residues. This CDR3 reads CASSSTSGTGFNEQYF. The CDR3 DNA reads as TGTGCCAGCAGTAGCACCTCCGGGACAGGGTTTAACGAGCAGTACTTC.

The rearrangement uses TRBV7-2 and TRBJ2-1; 7 nucleotides match TRBD2. The CDR3 contains 14 residues. In germline, CDR1 is SGHTA, CDR2 FQGNSA. The ends lost 7 bases at V and 2 bases at J; junction bases unmatched: 5. The CDR3 spells CASTPGTTYNEQFF. The CDR3 DNA reads as TGTGCCAGCACCCCGGGGACTACCTACAATGAGCAGTTCTTC.

The chain joins TRBV23-1 to TRBJ2-7; 7 bases fit TRBD1. TRBV23-1 is an ORF; its function is uncertain. The CDR3 covers 15 residues. The V gene end was trimmed by 4 bases and the J gene end by 5 bases; junction bases not matched to a gene: 11. The CDR3 loop reads CASSPRQGDVHEQYF. The DNA for the CDR3 is TGCGCCAGCAGTCCTCGACAGGGAGATGTCCACGAGCAGTACTTC.

This chain joins TRBV29-1 and TRBJ2-4; no clear D. The V and J ends lost 3 bases and 5 bases respectively, with 8 bases between them. Per germline, CDR1 SQVTM and CDR2 ANQGSEA. The CDR3 spans 12 residues. This CDR3 is CSVDRAENIQYF. CDR3 sequence (DNA): TGCAGCGTTGATCGGGCGGAAAACATTCAGTACTTC.

At least ten counts were recorded for this clonotype. The rearrangement links TRBV7-9 to TRBJ1-4; D not certain. This CDR3 comprises 16 residues. The V gene's germline CDR1 is SEHNR and CDR2 FQNEAQ (reference sequence). Trimming took off 3 bases at V and 7 bases at J, with 18 bases between the two ends. The CDR3 loop is CASSFANLDMGEKLFF. Here the CDR3 DNA reads TGTGCCAGCAGCTTCGCCAATCTCGATATGGGTGAAAAACTGTTTTTT.

This clonotype was detected only a few times. The chain uses TRBV27 and TRBJ2-2; D call uncertain. V lost 5 bases and J lost 6, with 7 bases in between. This CDR3 is built from 12 residues. The germline CDR1 and CDR2 sequences are MNHEY and SMNVEV (reference sequence). The CDR3 reads CASSVGSGELFF. The CDR3 coding sequence is TGTGCCAGCAGTGTTGGGTCCGGGGAGCTGTTTTTT.

The rearrangement joins TRBV12-3 or TRBV12-4 to TRBJ2-1, with a weak D call TRBD2 (6 bases). The CDR3 consists of 12 residues. V gave up 4 bases and J gave up 15 bases, with 16 bases separating them. The DNA of the CDR3 is TGTGCCAGCAGTTCTCCGACTAGAGCATTGTTCTTC. It codes for CASSSPTRALFF.

The chain employs TRBV19 and TRBJ1-4; a possible D gene is TRBD1 (6 bases). The CDR3 runs 14 residues. Germline CDR1 reads LNHDA; CDR2 reads SQIVND (reference sequence). Deletions cut 3 bases from V and 5 bases from J, with 10 bases between. CDR3 amino acids: CASSMDSRNEKLFF. The CDR3, as DNA: TGTGCCAGTAGTATGGACAGCCGGAATGAAAAACTGTTTTTT. The whole variable domain, remainder taken from reference TRBV19 and TRBJ1-4, is DGGITQSPKYLFRKEGQNVTLSCEQNLNHDAMYWYRQDPGQGLRLIYYSQIVNDFQKGDIAEGYSVSREKKESFPLTVTSAQKNPTAFYLCASSMDSRNEKLFFGSGTQLSVL.

This clonotype has more than one count but fewer than ten. This chain joins TRBV20-1 and TRBJ2-1; 8 positions agree with TRBD2. Germline V gene lookup returns CDR1 DFQATT and CDR2 SNEGSKA (reference sequence). The CDR3 spans 14 residues. Trimming at V came to 2 bases and at J to 7 bases, leaving 7 bases not matched to a gene. Here the CDR3 DNA reads TGCAGTGCTAGACAAAGCGGGAGCCGAAATGAGCAGTTCTTC. Translating it yields CSARQSGSRNEQFF.

This clonotype was detected a few times. This rearrangement joins TRBV10-3 to TRBJ2-5, with D perhaps assigned TRBD1 or TRBD2 (6 bases each). The CDR3 runs to 14 residues. V lost 6 bases to trimming and J lost 2 bases, with 13 bases between them. Per the germline V gene, CDR1 is ENHRY and CDR2 is SYGVKD. CDR3 in amino acids: CAIRAQGRQETQYF. Here the CDR3 DNA reads TGTGCCATCAGGGCGCAGGGGAGGCAAGAGACCCAGTACTTC.

This clonotype was observed a handful of times. V usage is TRBV30 and J usage is TRBJ2-7; TRBD1 matches 10 bases. Germline-derived CDR1 and CDR2 are GTSNPN and SVGIG (reference sequence). This CDR3 spans 15 amino acids. With V trimmed by 0 bases and J by 6 bases, 8 bases remained unmatched. CDR3 sequence (DNA): TGTGCCTGGAGTGTACTGGGGACAGGGGATTCCGAGCAGTACTTC. Protein: CAWSVLGTGDSEQYF.

A few counts support this clonotype. This chain joins TRBV5-4 and TRBJ2-1, with 16 bases that match TRBD2. Losses at the gene ends were 2 bases for V and 4 bases for J; bases not matched to a gene: 6. The CDR3 sequence is 18 residues long. Looked up from germline, CDR1 is SGHNT and CDR2 is YYREEE (reference sequence). CDR3 protein: CASSFGTSGRAVYNEQFF. The DNA of the CDR3 is TGTGCCAGCAGCTTCGGGACTAGCGGGAGGGCCGTGTACAATGAGCAGTTCTTC.

In this sample, this clonotype turned up a few times. The chain carries TRBV5-6 and TRBJ2-1; D is possibly TRBD1 or TRBD2 (5 bases each). The CDR3 sequence is 14 residues long. Germline V CDR1 and CDR2: SGHDT, YYEEEE. The V and J ends lost 6 bases and 0 bases respectively, with 10 bases between them. This CDR3 reads CASTRDVSYNEQFF. The CDR3 bases are TGTGCCAGCACCCGGGACGTCTCCTACAATGAGCAGTTCTTC.

This clonotype showed up many times. The chain combines TRBV20-1 with TRBJ2-4; 11 bases agree with TRBD1. The V gene end was trimmed by 0 bases and the J gene end by 4 bases; junction bases not matched to a gene: 8. This CDR3 has 17 residues. Per the germline V gene, CDR1 is DFQATT and CDR2 is SNEGSKA (reference sequence). Written as DNA, the CDR3 is TGCAGTGCTAGAGATCATCAGGACAGGGGGCCTAAAAACATTCAGTACTTC. Protein product: CSARDHQDRGPKNIQYF.

This clonotype was found a few times. The rearrangement joins TRBV4-3 to TRBJ1-1; TRBD1 matches at 8 bases. CDR3 size: 18 residues. The V gene's germline CDR1 is LGHNA and CDR2 YSLEER. Trimming at V came to 4 bases and at J to 7 bases, leaving 20 bases not matched to a gene. CDR3 sequence (DNA): TGCGCCAGCAGCCTGAAATTCGGCACAGGGGGGCCCCAAAATGAAGCTTTCTTT. Encoded protein: CASSLKFGTGGPQNEAFF.

This clonotype appeared a few times. The gene calls are TRBV24-1 and TRBJ2-7; TRBD1 matches 9 bases. Germline CDR1 and CDR2: KGHDR and SFDVKD. The junction had 1 base not matched to a gene; V was cut back by 7 bases and J by 1 base. There are 13 residues in the CDR3. The CDR3 sequence is CATRGTGSYEQYF. The DNA of the CDR3 is TGTGCCACCAGGGGGACAGGGTCCTACGAGCAGTACTTC.

This chain uses TRBV11-2 with TRBJ2-1; 10 nucleotides match TRBD1. J was trimmed by 7 bases and V by 4 bases; bases with no gene match: 4. Germline CDR1 is SGHAT and CDR2 is FQNNGV. This CDR3 comprises 14 residues. The CDR3 protein is CASSSGQGGNEQFF. The CDR3 DNA reads as TGTGCCAGCAGCTCCGGACAGGGGGGGAATGAGCAGTTCTTC.

This clonotype was seen a few times. The gene calls are TRBV6-6 and TRBJ1-1, with 10 bases lining up with TRBD1. Germline-derived CDR1 and CDR2 are MNHNY and SVGAGI (reference sequence). V lost 5 bases to trimming and J lost 5 bases; unmatched junction nucleotides: 8. The CDR3 loop spans 15 amino acids. As DNA, the CDR3 is TGTGCCAGCAGTCGCACCGGGACAGGGGTTACTGAAGCTTTCTTT. It encodes CASSRTGTGVTEAFF.

This clonotype was seen many times. The DNA for the CDR3 is TGTGCCACCAAAACAGGGGTCGGGCCGGGGTCCTACGAGCAGTACTTC. This gives the protein CATKTGVGPGSYEQYF. The chain uses TRBV10-3 and TRBJ2-7; 7 bases agree with TRBD1. This CDR3 spans 16 amino acids. The ends lost 10 bases at V and 1 base at J; junction bases unmatched: 16. Looked up from germline, CDR1 is ENHRY and CDR2 is SYGVKD.

This clonotype was counted many times. The chain couples TRBV7-2 to TRBJ1-2; D is undetermined. The CDR3 is 15 residues long. Germline CDR1 and CDR2: SGHTA and FQGNSA. Deletions cut 4 bases from V and 0 bases from J, with 12 bases between. The CDR3 region has the DNA TGTGCCAGCAGCTCCACCCCCGGTGCTAACTATGGCTACACCTTC. This sequence encodes CASSSTPGANYGYTF.

This clonotype was detected only a few times. V is TRBV7-9 and J is TRBJ2-7; 9 nucleotides align to TRBD1. Germline V CDR1 and CDR2: SEHNR, FQNEAQ (reference sequence). V was pared by 2 bases and J by 4 bases, with 6 bases of the junction left unmatched. This CDR3 comprises 15 residues. The CDR3 region is CASSLSGTGLYEQYF. The CDR3, as DNA: TGTGCCAGCAGCTTATCCGGGACAGGGTTGTACGAGCAGTACTTC.